What follows are 21 T cell receptor beta chains derived from one specimen sequenced in a study of cytomegalovirus exposure and HLA in healthy donors. The PCR made use of 60 Vbeta and 13 Jbeta primers. Profiled with immunoSEQ multiplex PCR; TCRdb holds only in-frame clones, not every one. The data show over 95,000 clones, around 77% seen once. The source material was PBMCs. The receptor source for this set is a woman aged 25-40 years in good health and CMV-seropositive.

This clone came up once. The V call is TRBV13, the J call TRBJ2-6, with D possibly TRBD2 on 6 matching bases. The CDR3 covers 18 residues. Looked up from germline, CDR1 is PRHDT and CDR2 is FYEKMQ (reference sequence). Trimming shortened V by 0 bases and J by 2 bases, and 14 bases separated the two germline ends. The CDR3 coding sequence is TGTGCCAGCAGCTTAGGGGATTGGGGGGAACCTGGGGCCAACGTCCTGACTTTC. This translates into CASSLGDWGEPGANVLTF.

V and J are TRBV7-8 and TRBJ1-1; the D is unclear. The CDR3 totals 12 residues. The V and J ends lost 1 base and 6 bases respectively, with 6 bases between them. The germline V gene encodes CDR1 SGHVS and CDR2 FQNEAQ. CDR3 coding DNA: TGTGCCAGCAGCTTAGGGCCCCCTGAAGCTTTCTTT. Translation: CASSLGPPEAFF.

This clone was counted only a few times. The chain recombines TRBV15 with TRBJ2-3, with 9 bases matching TRBD1. The junction had 11 bases not matched to a gene; V was cut back by 1 base and J by 3 bases. The CDR3 is 18 amino acids. Looked up from germline, CDR1 is LNHNV and CDR2 is YYDKDF (reference sequence). The chain's CDR3 is CATSRGGAGTGKTDTQYF. Written as DNA, the CDR3 is TGTGCCACCAGCAGAGGAGGGGCCGGGACAGGGAAGACAGATACGCAGTATTTT.

The chain links TRBV5-1 to TRBJ1-1; 9 bases match TRBD1. V shed 0 bases, J shed 4 bases, and the junction held 1 base outside the gene matches. The CDR3 is 14 amino acids. Germline assignment: CDR1 SGHRS and CDR2 YFSETQ. The CDR3 DNA sequence: TGCGCCAGCAGCTTGGTGACAGGGGGCACTGAAGCTTTCTTT. This gives the protein CASSLVTGGTEAFF.

This clone was found a few times. This CDR3 is also generated by other DNA sequences in the sample. This chain uses TRBV27 with TRBJ1-5, with TRBD1 as a possible D gene (6 bases). Trimming removed 5 bases at V and 0 bases at J, with 11 bases between. The CDR3 totals 15 residues. The V gene's germline CDR1 is MNHEY and CDR2 SMNVEV (reference sequence). The CDR3: CASSQGTGSNQPQHF. The CDR3 DNA reads as TGTGCCAGCAGTCAGGGGACGGGTAGCAATCAGCCCCAGCATTTT.

The V gene is TRBV10-3, the J gene TRBJ1-4; D gene unclear. From germline, CDR1 is ENHRY and CDR2 SYGVKD. The CDR3 totals 15 residues. V lost 0 bases, J lost 8 bases, and 13 bases lay in between. CDR3 nucleotide sequence: TGTGCCATCAGTGAGTCTCTCGACGGAGGGGAAAAACTGTTTTTT. Its translation is CAISESLDGGEKLFF.

The chain employs TRBV19 and TRBJ2-7; TRBD1 might be the D (5 bases). Germline-derived CDR1 and CDR2 are LNHDA and SQIVND (reference sequence). Trimming shortened V by 0 bases and J by 4 bases, and 16 bases separated the two germline ends. The CDR3 is made up of 16 amino acids. The CDR3: CASSIDLGAALYEQYF. Written as DNA, the CDR3 is TGTGCCAGTAGTATAGATCTAGGGGCGGCGCTGTACGAGCAGTACTTC.

The rearrangement uses TRBV6-5 and TRBJ1-2, with 8 bases lining up with TRBD1. From germline, CDR1 is MNHEY and CDR2 SVGAGI. The V and J ends lost 2 bases and 4 bases, in that order; junction bases with no gene match: 9. The CDR3 is 16 residues long. The CDR3 reads CASSYRGQGSLYGYTF. In nucleotides, the CDR3 is TGTGCCAGCAGTTACCGCGGACAGGGCTCCCTCTATGGCTACACCTTC.

This clone was found once. The chain combines TRBV4-1 with TRBJ2-7; 8 nucleotides agree with TRBD1. Trimming at V came to 3 bases and at J to 1 base, leaving 8 bases not matched to a gene. The CDR3 has 16 amino acids. The germline V gene encodes CDR1 MGHRA and CDR2 YSYEKL. The CDR3 loop reads CASSQTPGTGSYEQYF. The CDR3 DNA reads TGCGCCAGCAGCCAGACACCCGGGACAGGTTCCTACGAGCAGTACTTC.

The sample holds a few counts of this clone. The CDR3 protein is CAIGESSGPKNIQYF. The CDR3 DNA reads TGTGCCATCGGAGAGAGTTCAGGGCCCAAAAACATTCAGTACTTC. The chain combines TRBV10-3 with TRBJ2-4; D is possibly TRBD1 (5 bases). The CDR3 covers 15 residues. Germline assignment: CDR1 ENHRY and CDR2 SYGVKD. Trimming left V 8 bases short and J 2 bases short, with 16 bases between.

This clone was observed a single time. V gene TRBV6-6 combines with J gene TRBJ1-2, with D tentatively TRBD1 (5 bases). Trimming left V 0 bases short and J 2 bases short, with 7 bases between. The germline gives CDR1 MNHNY, CDR2 SVGAGI (reference sequence). There are 14 residues in the CDR3. The CDR3 DNA reads TGTGCCAGCAGTTACTCGGGGCAGAACTATGGCTACACCTTC. This translates into CASSYSGQNYGYTF.

This chain joins TRBV5-1 and TRBJ1-1; perhaps TRBD1 as D (5 bases). The V end was cut by 4 bases, the J end by 0 bases, with 10 bases between. CDR3 length: 14 residues. Germline CDR1 is SGHRS and CDR2 is YFSETQ. The CDR3, as DNA: TGCGCCAGCAGCGGACACACTATGAACACTGAAGCTTTCTTT. Its translation: CASSGHTMNTEAFF.

The chain recombines TRBV7-9 with TRBJ2-7, with unresolved D. CDR1 and CDR2 from the germline V gene are SEHNR and FQNEAQ (reference sequence). V was trimmed by 5 bases and J by 4 bases, leaving 6 bases between them. CDR3 length: 11 amino acids. In DNA form, the CDR3 reads TGTGCCAGCAGCCAGGCGTACGAGCAGTACTTC. It translates to CASSQAYEQYF.

This clone was detected once. V gene TRBV30 combines with J gene TRBJ1-1; D is undetermined. V was trimmed by 0 bases and J by 5 bases, leaving 10 bases between them. Germline CDR1 is GTSNPN and CDR2 is SVGIG (reference sequence). The CDR3 extends over 13 amino acids. The CDR3 protein is CAWSVNGETEAFF. The CDR3 nucleotides are TGTGCCTGGAGTGTGAACGGGGAGACTGAAGCTTTCTTT.

V and J are TRBV5-6 and TRBJ1-3, with no clear D. This CDR3 is built from 16 residues. V was clipped by 5 bases and J by 0 bases, with 15 bases between them. Germline V gene sequence: CDR1 SGHDT, CDR2 YYEEEE. CDR3 amino acids: CASSSDSRYSGNTIYF. For the CDR3, the DNA is TGTGCCAGCAGTTCAGACTCACGTTACTCTGGAAACACCATATATTTT.

The chain couples TRBV7-9 to TRBJ1-1; weak D call: TRBD1 (6 bases). Germline-derived CDR1 and CDR2 are SEHNR and FQNEAQ (reference sequence). V lost 5 bases to trimming and J lost 7 bases, with 8 bases between them. This CDR3 is 11 amino acids long. The CDR3 DNA follows: TGTGCCAGCAGCGGACAGTTTGAAGCTTTCTTT. Translating gives CASSGQFEAFF.

V usage is TRBV2 and J usage is TRBJ1-2; D may be TRBD1 (5 bases). Germline-derived CDR1 and CDR2 are SNHLY and FYNNEI. V was shortened by 7 bases and J by 4 bases, with 19 bases between the two germline ends. The CDR3 extends over 15 amino acids. As DNA, the CDR3 is TGTGCCAGCACCCAAGACAGCCGAGCTATCTATGGCTACACCTTC. It is translated as CASTQDSRAIYGYTF.

The V gene is TRBV7-2, the J gene TRBJ2-1; 9 bases map to TRBD2. Germline CDR1 is SGHTA and CDR2 is FQGNSA. Trimming removed 5 bases from V and 9 bases from J; junction bases left unmatched: 14. The CDR3 contains 16 residues. For the CDR3, the DNA is TGTGCCAGCAGCGTACTACTAGCGGGCCCCCGGAGTGAGCAGTTCTTC. Protein: CASSVLLAGPRSEQFF. Full variable domain (rest looked up from reference TRBV7-2 and TRBJ2-1): GAGVSQSPSNKVTEKGKDVELRCDPISGHTALYWYRQSLGQGLEFLIYFQGNSAPDKSGLPSDRFSAERTGGSVSTLTIQRTQQEDSAVYLCASSVLLAGPRSEQFFGPGTRLTVL.

Many counts were recorded for this clone. The V and J genes are TRBV6-1 and TRBJ1-5; D unresolved. This CDR3 has 14 residues. Germline CDR1 reads MNHNS; CDR2 reads SASEGT. Trimming took off 1 base at V and 8 bases at J, with 12 bases between the two ends. CDR3 in amino acids: CASSEDPLSEPQHF. DNA for the CDR3: TGTGCCAGCAGTGAAGACCCTCTGTCGGAGCCCCAGCATTTT.

The chain employs TRBV9 and TRBJ1-2; 9 bases line up with TRBD1. The CDR3 is made up of 16 amino acids. Germline V gene sequence: CDR1 SGDLS, CDR2 YYNGEE. V dropped 4 bases and J dropped 4; count of bases not matched to a gene: 11. CDR3 in DNA: TGTGCCAGCAGCACTTTGACAGGGGGTTTCCCCTATGGCTACACCTTC. The encoded protein is CASSTLTGGFPYGYTF.

This clone was detected a few times. The chain recombines TRBV4-1 with TRBJ2-7; 9 bases fit TRBD1. The germline V gene has CDR1 MGHRA and CDR2 YSYEKL. The V segment lost 4 bases and the J segment 3 bases; nucleotides outside the gene matches: 4. This CDR3 is 14 amino acids long. DNA for the CDR3: TGCGCCAGCAGCCGCCGGGACAGGGACTACGAGCAGTACTTC. Translation gives CASSRRDRDYEQYF.